This T cell receptor beta chain was captured by sequencing in a study of blood T cell repertoires in COVID-19. Measured with immunoSEQ multiplex PCR; TCRdb has only the in-frame clones, and not every one. The table includes some 250,000 clones, roughly 90% detected once. CDR1 is MNHEY and CDR2 is SVGEGT in the germline V gene. There are 16 residues in the CDR3. V lost 2 bases and J lost 5, with 17 bases in between. The clonotype was recovered from a man aged 30 to 39 with active or convalescent COVID-19. The specimen was peripheral blood. The chain recombines TRBV6-2 or TRBV6-3 with TRBJ2-3; maybe TRBD2 (6 bases). CDR3 residues: CASSYGRFMTRDTQYF. DNA of the CDR3: TGTGCCAGCAGTTACGGGAGGTTCATGACGAGAGATACGCAGTATTTT.